These T cell receptor beta chains were read from a single sample in a study of identical twins. Via MiXCR, TCRdb re-called the 5' RACE reads, giving one row per CDR3 protein. Here the sample spans 1.5 million to 2 million distinct CDR3 sequences, around 29% being singletons. Input material: cord blood. These receptors came from a newborn girl in good health. CDR3s include the opening cysteine and the closing phenylalanine or tryptophan. Clone size is not always given. Where it is, it says once, few, many or a class for expanded clones.

v_call,clone_size,cdr3_aa
TRBV5-1,.,CASSLQSTGTGTSPLHF
TRBV7-2,.,CASSLRTINEQFF
TRBV30,few,CAWSWGNEQFF
TRBV20-1,many,CSASPGTANYGYTF
TRBV5-1,few,CASKSYTGQETQYF
TRBV18,few,CASSPREGGYGYTF
TRBV20-1,.,CSARSLQGGGMSNQPQHF
TRBV27,few,CASSLSVGYYGYTF
TRBV5-4,.,CASSPQAGGYNEQFF
TRBV10-3,.,CAISAPGLAGGTDTQYF
TRBV14,.,CASSQDWLAEETQYF
TRBV10-3,.,CAISEWGSSNQPQHF
TRBV29-1,many,CSVESSGRYF
TRBV12-3/TRBV12-4,many,CASSPREGVVYYGYTF
TRBV7-2,.,CASSLDLAHTDTQYF
TRBV20-1,few,CSAKATVNQPQHF
TRBV19,.,CASSRTGTGVTEAFF
TRBV6-1,.,CASSQLGTGIAPQHF
TRBV27,few,CASSPIRAGVYNEQYF
TRBV2,few,CASGRHPPDTQYF
TRBV20-1,many,CSARRSGSESPYNEQFF
TRBV12-3/TRBV12-4,.,CASRFMGQVPPNSGNTIYF
TRBV27,.,CASPMERGHNEQLF
TRBV25-1,.,CASRSPGINQPQHF
TRBV4-1,few,CASSQSALRYEQYF
TRBV28,.,CASSFPTGGVLWEQYF
TRBV5-6,few,CASSFLTSGSRGNIQYF
TRBV12-3/TRBV12-4,.,CASSPARYQPQHF
TRBV4-1,few,CASSQLPGAYNEQFF
TRBV12-3/TRBV12-4,many,CASAKGDQRGYEQYF
TRBV10-3,.,CAISRDRGSQPQHF
TRBV5-1,.,CASSLLAGGPVNEQFF
TRBV2,.,CASNPGLRSLYSNQPQHF
TRBV6-2/TRBV6-3,.,CASSSLPGLINTDTQYF
TRBV5-1,.,CASMGTNSYEQYF
TRBV4-1,.,CASSQDGLAGATDTQYF
TRBV19,few,CASSIVRGTGELFF
TRBV24-1,.,CATSGSGQANYGYTF
TRBV27,many,CASSRSGTPSSYGYTF
TRBV24-1,few,CATSDPGTGGPDTQYF
TRBV5-8,.,CASRGTGGTVNQPQHF
TRBV20-1,few,CSARWGQTNNSPLHF
TRBV6-9,.,CASRDVNTEAFF
TRBV6-5,.,CASSYGDRGYNEQYF
TRBV24-1,once,CASQGLPADTQYF
TRBV20-1,.,CSAMGLAASYEQYF
TRBV30,few,CAWISGANVLTF
TRBV6-1,few,CASSIPGLAVLRGTQYF
TRBV12-3/TRBV12-4,once,CASTIAGGTGEQYF
TRBV28,few,CASSFRGTGRYSNQPQHF
TRBV20-1,.,CSANKRGANTEAFF